This note documents a single T cell receptor beta chain sequence. The antigen is not known. The PCR employed 60 Vbeta primers together with 13 Jbeta primers. Using immunoSEQ multiplex PCR, the repertoire was profiled, and TCRdb retains in-frame clones only, with some absent. The repertoire has approximately 170,000 clones, more than 65% of them found once; the top ten carry about 4.7%. The sample comes from a study of cytomegalovirus exposure and HLA in healthy donors. Trimming took 5 bases from V and 2 from J, leaving 6 bases between them. This CDR3 is 12 amino acids long. Germline loops: CDR1 LNHDA, CDR2 SQIVND (reference sequence). Whole-study results and caveats: With high specificity and sensitivity, the classifier reportedly diagnosed cytomegalovirus status. Further analysis, carried out later, found HLA-associated TCR beta chains more clonally expanded than equally common other chains. Analyzed later, most CMV-associated TCR beta chains appeared HLA-restricted.

This TCR was sampled from a man aged 18-30 years in good health and CMV-seropositive. The rearrangement joins TRBV19 to TRBJ1-1, with D uncertain. The specimen was PBMCs. The CDR3 DNA reads as TGTGCCAGTAGTTTGAGTAACACTGAAGCTTTCTTT. It is translated as CASSLSNTEAFF.